This paragraph reports one T cell receptor beta chain. What it binds is not known. What was sequenced were expressed TCRB transcripts, since all of the isolated RNA had been reverse transcribed. Approximately 3.6 million reads were obtained on average from naive, central memory and regulatory T cell samples. The method was immunoSEQ multiplex PCR; TCRdb's version includes in-frame clones alone and lacks a portion of them. The data show 500,000 to 800,000 clones, approximately 13% seen once. The sample comes from a study of beta chain features in type 1 diabetes. Study details: The examined sorted cells totaled around 100 million across samples.

Germline-derived CDR1 and CDR2 are SGDLS and YYNGEE. V was clipped by 0 bases and J by 0 bases, with 7 bases between them. CDR3 length: 15 residues. Study-wide findings and caveats: For TCRB rearrangement, an influence of HLA type remained unresolved here. It was among patients, rather than healthy donors, that naive, central memory and Treg TCRB repertoires appeared more similar. People with Type 1 diabetes carried modestly yet significantly shorter TCRB CDR3s in all four CD4+ subsets.

Material for sequencing was naive CD4+ T cells from blood. The sequence derives from a man younger than 45 with type 1 diabetes. This chain uses TRBV9 with TRBJ1-3; D is uncertain. The CDR3 spells CASSVGLSSGNTIYF. DNA of the CDR3: TGTGCCAGCAGCGTAGGACTAAGCTCTGGAAACACCATATATTTT.